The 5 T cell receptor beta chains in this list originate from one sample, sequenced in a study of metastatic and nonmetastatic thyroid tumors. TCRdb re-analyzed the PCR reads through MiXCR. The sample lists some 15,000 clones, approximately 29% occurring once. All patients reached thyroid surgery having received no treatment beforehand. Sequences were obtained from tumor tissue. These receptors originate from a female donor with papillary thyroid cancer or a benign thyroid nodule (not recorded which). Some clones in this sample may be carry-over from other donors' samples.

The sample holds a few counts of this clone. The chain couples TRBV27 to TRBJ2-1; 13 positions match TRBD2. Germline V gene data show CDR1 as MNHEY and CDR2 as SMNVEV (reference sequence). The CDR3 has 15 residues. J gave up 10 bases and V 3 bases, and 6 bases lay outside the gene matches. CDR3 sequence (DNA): TGTGCCAGCAGTTTTTTGGGACTAGCGGGAAGGGAGCAGTTCTTC. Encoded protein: CASSFLGLAGREQFF.

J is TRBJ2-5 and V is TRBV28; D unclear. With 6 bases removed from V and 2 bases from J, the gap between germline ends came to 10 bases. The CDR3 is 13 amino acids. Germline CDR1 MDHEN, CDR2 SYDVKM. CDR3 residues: CASRRAVQETQYF. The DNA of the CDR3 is TGTGCCAGCAGACGAGCAGTACAAGAGACCCAGTACTTC.

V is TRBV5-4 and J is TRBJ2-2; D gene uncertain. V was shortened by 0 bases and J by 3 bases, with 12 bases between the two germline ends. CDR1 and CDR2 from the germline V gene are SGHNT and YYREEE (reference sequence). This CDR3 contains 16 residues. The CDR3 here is CASSLGISSYTGELFF. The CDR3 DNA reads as TGTGCCAGCAGCTTGGGGATAAGTTCCTACACCGGGGAGCTGTTTTTT. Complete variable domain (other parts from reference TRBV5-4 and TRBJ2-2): ETGVTQSPTHLIKTRGQQVTLRCSSQSGHNTVSWYQQALGQGPQFIFQYYREEENGRGNFPPRFSGLQFPNYSSELNVNALELDDSALYLCASSLGISSYTGELFFGEGSRLTVL.

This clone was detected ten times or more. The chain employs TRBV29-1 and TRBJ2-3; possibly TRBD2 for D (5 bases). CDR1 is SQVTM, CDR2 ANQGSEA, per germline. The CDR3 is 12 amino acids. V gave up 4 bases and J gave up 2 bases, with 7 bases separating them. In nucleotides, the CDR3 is TGCAGCGTTGGGGGAGACACAGATACGCAGTATTTT. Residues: CSVGGDTDTQYF.

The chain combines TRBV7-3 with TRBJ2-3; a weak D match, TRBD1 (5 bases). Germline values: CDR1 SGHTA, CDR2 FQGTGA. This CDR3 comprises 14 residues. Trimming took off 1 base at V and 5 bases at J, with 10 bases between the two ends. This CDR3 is CASSLSSRVDTQYF. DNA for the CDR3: TGTGCCAGCAGCTTAAGTTCCAGGGTAGATACGCAGTATTTT.